The 4 T cell receptor beta chains listed next were all sequenced from one sample in a study of blood T cells in healthy people across ages. A second PCR of roughly 7 to 11 cycles used a sample-barcoded 5' primer and a J-beta primer mix. In TCRdb, the 5' RACE reads were re-called with MiXCR into one record per CDR3 protein. The sample includes around 900,000 distinct CDR3 sequences, roughly 51% of them seen just once. Sequenced sample: blood. Source of these receptors: a woman aged 55-69 years in good health.

This clonotype was seen ten or more times. The rearrangement uses TRBV4-2 and TRBJ2-5; 9 bases map to TRBD1. The V segment lost 4 bases and the J segment 2 bases; nucleotides outside the gene matches: 8. This CDR3 has 16 amino acids. Per the germline V gene, CDR1 is LGHNA and CDR2 is YNFKEQ. This CDR3 reads CASSLTGGWGQETQYF. In DNA, the CDR3 is TGTGCCAGCAGCCTAACAGGGGGCTGGGGACAAGAGACCCAGTACTTC.

The table lists this clonotype with a few counts. The rearrangement links TRBV11-2 to TRBJ2-3; D possibly matches TRBD1 or TRBD2 (5 bases each). V lost 5 bases, J lost 2 bases, and 14 bases lay in between. The CDR3 contains 15 residues. Germline assignment: CDR1 SGHAT and CDR2 FQNNGV. The CDR3 protein is CASSVGPAVTDTQYF. CDR3 in DNA: TGTGCCAGCAGCGTGGGACCGGCGGTCACAGATACGCAGTATTTT.

In this sample, this clonotype turned up once. This chain links TRBV4-2 with TRBJ2-5, with 10 positions matching TRBD2. The CDR3 has 17 amino acids. Trimming at V came to 3 bases and at J to 4 bases, leaving 11 bases not matched to a gene. Germline values: CDR1 LGHNA, CDR2 YNFKEQ. CDR3 coding DNA: TGTGCCAGCAGCCAGGGAGTAGCGGGAGGTACTGGAGAGACCCAGTACTTC. Translated: CASSQGVAGGTGETQYF.

This clonotype turned up a few times. The chain joins TRBV13 to TRBJ2-7; perhaps TRBD2 as D (6 bases). Germline CDR1 reads PRHDT; CDR2 reads FYEKMQ (reference sequence). This CDR3 is built from 16 residues. V shed 8 bases and J shed 2 bases, with 22 bases lying between them. CDR3 in DNA: TGTGCCAGCTCCCTCGCCTGGCGGGATCCCCCCTACGAGCAGTACTTC. Protein product: CASSLAWRDPPYEQYF. The full variable domain, with the rest looked up from reference TRBV13 and TRBJ2-7, is AAGVIQSPRHLIKEKRETATLKCYPIPRHDTVYWYQQGPGQDPQFLISFYEKMQSDKGSIPDRFSAQQFSDYHSELNMSSLELGDSALYFCASSLAWRDPPYEQYFGPGTRLTVT.